Shown below are 4 T cell receptor beta chains from a single sample sequenced in a study of shared clonotypes between healthy human individuals. The method was immunoSEQ multiplex PCR; TCRdb's version includes in-frame clones alone and lacks a portion of them. This table holds roughly 700,000 clones, less than 85% found once. The sample consisted of memory CD4+ T cells sorted from blood. As to subset: CD45RA-negative fraction. These receptors were taken from a young woman in good health.

This chain joins TRBV7-8 and TRBJ1-5; unclear D gene. From germline, CDR1 is SGHVS and CDR2 FQNEAQ. This CDR3 is built from 14 residues. V was shortened by 2 bases and J by 7 bases, with 12 bases between the two germline ends. The CDR3 region is CASSLMREQQPQHF. The CDR3, as DNA: TGTGCCAGCAGCTTAATGAGGGAACAACAGCCCCAGCATTTT.

The chain has TRBV5-1 and TRBJ2-1, with 8 bases aligning to TRBD2. The V and J ends lost 7 bases and 4 bases, in that order; junction bases with no gene match: 10. The germline V gene encodes CDR1 SGHRS and CDR2 YFSETQ. CDR3 size: 15 residues. CDR3 sequence: CASARGGGIYNEQFF. The CDR3 bases are TGCGCCAGCGCCCGGGGGGGAGGTATATACAATGAGCAGTTCTTC. The whole variable domain, filled in from reference TRBV5-1 and TRBJ2-1, reads KAGVTQTPRYLIKTRGQQVTLSCSPISGHRSVSWYQQTPGQGLQFLFEYFSETQRNKGNFPGRFSGRQFSNSRSEMNVSTLELGDSALYLCASARGGGIYNEQFFGPGTRLTVL.

This sequence joins TRBV15 and TRBJ2-6; D is uncertain. Germline CDR1 is LNHNV and CDR2 is YYDKDF (reference sequence). The CDR3 covers 18 residues. With 0 bases removed from V and 0 bases from J, the gap between germline ends came to 12 bases. The CDR3: CATSRDGVGVSGANVLTF. In DNA, the CDR3 is TGTGCCACCAGCAGAGATGGGGTGGGCGTCTCTGGGGCCAACGTCCTGACTTTC.

CDR3 nucleotide sequence: TGCGCCAGCAGCTTTCAACTCCACAATGAGCAGTTCTTC. Translating it yields CASSFQLHNEQFF. This rearrangement joins TRBV5-1 to TRBJ2-1; D remains unclear. CDR1 and CDR2 (germline): SGHRS, YFSETQ. Trimming removed 2 bases at V and 5 bases at J, with 8 bases between. This CDR3 contains 13 residues.